This T cell receptor beta chain came from a study of blood T cell repertoires in COVID-19. Study-wide context: T cells, B-cell-depleted T cells, or PBMCs supplied cDNA or gDNA.

Original processing notes: Amplifying reference gene primers gave estimates of nucleated cell counts. TCRdb keeps only in-frame clones here, not all; method: immunoSEQ multiplex PCR. For V, J and clone size, that table is used; D and trimming come from the DNA. The table shows roughly 100,000 clones, with 75% to 85% occurring only once. Seattle patients were enrolled during active infection and followed longitudinally. The CDR3 spans 14 residues. V lost 5 bases, J lost 0 bases, and 2 bases stayed unmatched. From germline, CDR1 is SGHTA and CDR2 FQGTGA. The material sequenced was peripheral blood. The receptor's source is a man older than 75 with COVID-19, enrolled during active disease. This sequence joins TRBV7-3 and TRBJ1-1, with 8 bases fitting TRBD1. CDR3 loop: CASSQGQVNTEAFF. The CDR3 bases are TGTGCCAGCAGCCAGGGACAGGTGAACACTGAAGCTTTCTTT.